The entry that follows covers one TCR beta chain sequence. Its antigen specificity is not known. The record has no base qualities; no much larger clone is one base away. Collaborating institutions collected whole blood in K2EDTA tubes following their own protocols. For TCRbeta analysis, collaborator samples were shipped as frozen whole blood, as isolated PBMCs, or as DNA extracted from either sample type. This entry belongs to a study of blood T cell repertoires in COVID-19 (dated by TCRdb to about 2020). Regarding the complete study: The collaborator samples originated in the United States, Italy and Spain and spanned the acute and convalescent phases of COVID-19. The sample metadata nearly always contained a de-identified subject ID, COVID-19 status, age in years and sex. Deeply sampled blood TCRbeta repertoires from subjects exposed to, actively infected with, or recovered from COVID-19 were included in the dataset. Samples were obtained from the ongoing ImmuneRACE study (first 160 participants) and from 950 to 1,500 subjects provided by 6 global collaborators. The repertoires were released in a freely available public database intended as a resource for research on the immune response to SARS-CoV-2. Where HLA class I and class II types were available, the types were taken from metadata supplied by the sample provider, not from assay-based typing. The material from the prospective study consisted of cDNA or gDNA derived from T cells, B-cell-depleted T cells, or PBMCs.

The research as a whole found: How much clinical and demographic metadata was included differed by source and by participant, and the metadata was provided uncurated.

The immunoSEQ Assay, a bias-controlled multiplex PCR, was used to amplify TCRbeta CDR3 regions from genomic DNA. The authors processed their data as follows. Within the assay, amplification of reference gene primers was used to estimate how many nucleated cells each sample contained. To quantify the absolute abundance of each unique TCRbeta CDR3 rearrangement, sequence reads were collapsed and filtered. Productive Simpson clonality was computed per sample as the square root of Simpson's diversity index over productive rearrangements. TCRdb holds this immuneACCESS table with in-frame rearrangements only. Some clones are missing; in checked studies, unresolved V genes explain under half, and the rest has no known cause. The D gene and trimming were derived from the DNA, and the V and J assignments and clone size from that table. The sample yields about 240,000 clones; about four fifths were counted once. The top ten clonotypes cover about 3.2% of the sample.

From the cysteine up to the phenylalanine, the CDR3 has a length of 13 residues. The kept DNA is CDR3 alone, 39 bases in frame from the first base. Trimming removed 0 bases from V and 8 bases from J, leaving 13 bases between the germline ends. Via the germline V gene (reference sequence), CDR1 is GTSNPN and CDR2 SVGIG. Recombination linked TRBV30 to TRBJ1-1, with an unclear D gene assignment. This sequence was found in a woman in her late teens or twenties with acute or convalescent COVID-19. Sequencing was performed on peripheral blood. The sequenced DNA: TGTGCCTGGAGTGTATTGGGCGGGGAAGAAGCTTTCTTT. This encodes CAWSVLGGEEAFF.